These T cell receptor beta chains were read from a single sample in a study of blood T cell repertoires in COVID-19. The method was immunoSEQ multiplex PCR; TCRdb's version includes in-frame clones alone and lacks a portion of them. The sample consists of under 200,000 clones, about 85% of them appearing once. Sequencing was performed on peripheral blood. These receptors came from a man aged 60 to 75 who had recovered from COVID-19. CDR3s include the opening cysteine and the closing phenylalanine or tryptophan.

CDR3 protein: CASSSPGGGYGYTF
V gene: TRBV27

CDR3 protein: CASSHRREGSRKVGANVLTF
V gene: TRBV3-1/TRBV3-2

CDR3 protein: CASSLEFGTGAHEQYF
V gene: TRBV11-2

CDR3 protein: CASSYSKGQGLYF
V gene: TRBV6-5

CDR3 protein: CASSIITGFTEAFF
V gene: TRBV19

CDR3 protein: CASSLLLGGGDQPQHF
V gene: TRBV19

CDR3 protein: CASRKGDMNTEAFF
V gene: TRBV6-4

CDR3 protein: CASSRGRGTSNYEQYF
V gene: TRBV18

CDR3 protein: CASRPLAGDETQYF
V gene: TRBV6-6

CDR3 protein: CASSIASGEYEQYF
V gene: TRBV19

CDR3 protein: CASSSGRVGNEQFF
V gene: TRBV7-3

CDR3 protein: CAWGLGNSREAFF
V gene: TRBV30

CDR3 protein: CASRSGVHTGELFF
V gene: TRBV25-1

CDR3 protein: CASGQGAGNTIYF
V gene: TRBV9

CDR3 protein: CASSLESQGLRYTF
V gene: TRBV5-6

CDR3 protein: CASSLVHSGYTF
V gene: TRBV5-6

CDR3 protein: CASSLTSGDPFYEQYF
V gene: TRBV7-9

CDR3 protein: CASSLNIGDTEAFF
V gene: TRBV5-4

CDR3 protein: CASTQGGPTQYF
V gene: TRBV3-1/TRBV3-2

CDR3 protein: CASSAPGTAPRRSNEKLFF
V gene: TRBV9

CDR3 protein: CAWSEARTSGGKTQYF
V gene: TRBV30

CDR3 protein: CASSSGQSYEQYF
V gene: TRBV7-2

CDR3 protein: CASSLVGEADTQYF
V gene: TRBV7-9

CDR3 protein: CASRANRVSPLHF
V gene: TRBV25-1

CDR3 protein: CASSSGGQNTEAFF
V gene: TRBV7-3

CDR3 protein: CASSLGLPGNTIYF
V gene: TRBV11-2

CDR3 protein: CASSQDRGGYTGELFF
V gene: TRBV4-3

CDR3 protein: CSAGRAHTF
V gene: TRBV20-1

CDR3 protein: CASSSADRGRGEQFF
V gene: TRBV7-3

CDR3 protein: CASRTDREYTEAFF
V gene: TRBV2

CDR3 protein: CATSRDLLGAQLSNYGYTF
V gene: TRBV15

CDR3 protein: CASSQGLAGVVNEQFF
V gene: TRBV7-8

CDR3 protein: CASSLWGQGTEAFF
V gene: TRBV5-1

CDR3 protein: CASSRGQDRWTNEKLFF
V gene: TRBV21-1

CDR3 protein: CASSTTDSNQPQHF
V gene: TRBV19

CDR3 protein: CASSFFGQGNQPQHF
V gene: TRBV27

CDR3 protein: CASSNRGKIQGANTEAFF
V gene: TRBV5-1

CDR3 protein: CASSQDSYTGELFF
V gene: TRBV7-9

CDR3 protein: CASSLLGTGTIEKLFF
V gene: TRBV7-9

CDR3 protein: CASRRQGENTEAFF
V gene: TRBV14

CDR3 protein: CASSRDSGNTIYF
V gene: TRBV3-1/TRBV3-2

CDR3 protein: CASSLGRGGLRHNEQFF
V gene: TRBV5-1

CDR3 protein: CASSRQRNQPQHF
V gene: TRBV6-2/TRBV6-3

CDR3 protein: CASSPMGGNYGYTF
V gene: TRBV7-3

CDR3 protein: CSASPGVADTQYF
V gene: TRBV20-1

CDR3 protein: CASSLVGGFSNEKLFF
V gene: TRBV7-2